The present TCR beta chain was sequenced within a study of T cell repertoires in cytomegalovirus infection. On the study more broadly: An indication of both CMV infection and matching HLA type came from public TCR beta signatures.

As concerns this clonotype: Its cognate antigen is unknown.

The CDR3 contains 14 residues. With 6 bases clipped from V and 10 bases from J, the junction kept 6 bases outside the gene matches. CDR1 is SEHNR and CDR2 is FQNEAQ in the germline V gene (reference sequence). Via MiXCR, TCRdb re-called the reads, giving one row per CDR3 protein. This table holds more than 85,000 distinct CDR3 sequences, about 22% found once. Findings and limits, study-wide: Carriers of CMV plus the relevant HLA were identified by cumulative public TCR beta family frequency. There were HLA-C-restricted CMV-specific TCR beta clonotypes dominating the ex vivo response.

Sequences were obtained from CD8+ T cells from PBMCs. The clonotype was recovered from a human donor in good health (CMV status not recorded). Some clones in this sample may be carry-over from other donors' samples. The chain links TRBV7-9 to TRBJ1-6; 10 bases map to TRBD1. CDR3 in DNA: TGTGCCAGCAGATCAGACAGGGGGCAATCACCCCTCCACTTT. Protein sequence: CASRSDRGQSPLHF.